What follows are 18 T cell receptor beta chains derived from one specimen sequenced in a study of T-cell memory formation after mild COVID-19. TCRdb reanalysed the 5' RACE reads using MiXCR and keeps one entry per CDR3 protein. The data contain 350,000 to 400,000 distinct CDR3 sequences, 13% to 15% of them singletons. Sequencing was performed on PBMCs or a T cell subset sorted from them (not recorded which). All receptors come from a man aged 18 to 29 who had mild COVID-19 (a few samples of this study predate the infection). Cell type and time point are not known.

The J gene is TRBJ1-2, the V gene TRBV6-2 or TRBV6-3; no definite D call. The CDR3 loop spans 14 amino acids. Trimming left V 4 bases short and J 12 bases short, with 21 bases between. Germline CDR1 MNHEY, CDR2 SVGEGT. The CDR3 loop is CASSFSVPPQLHTF. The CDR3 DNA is TGTGCCAGCAGTTTTAGCGTTCCGCCGCAATTACACACCTTC.

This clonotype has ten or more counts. The CDR3 here is CASSYGRAGNTIYF. In DNA, the CDR3 is TGTGCCAGCAGTTACGGTCGGGCTGGAAACACCATATATTTT. The chain couples TRBV6-5 to TRBJ1-3; D is unclear. This CDR3 is built from 14 residues. Germline V gene lookup returns CDR1 MNHEY and CDR2 SVGAGI. The V end lost 2 bases, the J end lost 2 bases, and 7 bases lay between the germline ends.

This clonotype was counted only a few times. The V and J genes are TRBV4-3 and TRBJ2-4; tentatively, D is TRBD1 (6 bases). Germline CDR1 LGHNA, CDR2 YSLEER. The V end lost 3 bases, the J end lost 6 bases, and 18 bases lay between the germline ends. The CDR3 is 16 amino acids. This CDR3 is CASSHPLRTVGNIQYF. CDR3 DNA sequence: TGCGCCAGCAGCCACCCTCTCCGGACAGTGGGAAACATTCAGTACTTC.

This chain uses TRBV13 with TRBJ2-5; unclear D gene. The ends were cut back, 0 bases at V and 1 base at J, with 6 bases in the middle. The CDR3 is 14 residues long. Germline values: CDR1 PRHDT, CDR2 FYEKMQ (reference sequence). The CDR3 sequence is CASSLGSFQETQYF. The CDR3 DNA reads TGTGCCAGCAGCTTAGGGAGTTTCCAAGAGACCCAGTACTTC. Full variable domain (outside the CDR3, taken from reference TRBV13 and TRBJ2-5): AAGVIQSPRHLIKEKRETATLKCYPIPRHDTVYWYQQGPGQDPQFLISFYEKMQSDKGSIPDRFSAQQFSDYHSELNMSSLELGDSALYFCASSLGSFQETQYFGPGTRLLVL.

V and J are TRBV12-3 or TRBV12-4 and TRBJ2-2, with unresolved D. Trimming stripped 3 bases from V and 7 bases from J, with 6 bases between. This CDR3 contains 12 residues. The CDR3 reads CASSFLGGELFF. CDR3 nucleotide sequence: TGTGCCAGCAGTTTTTTGGGCGGGGAGCTGTTTTTT.

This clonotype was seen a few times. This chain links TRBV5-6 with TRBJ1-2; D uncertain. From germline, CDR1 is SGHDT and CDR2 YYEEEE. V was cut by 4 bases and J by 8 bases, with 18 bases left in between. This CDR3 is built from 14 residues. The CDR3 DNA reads TGTGCCAGCAGCATCGATACGCGGGGAATAGGCTACACCTTC. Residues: CASSIDTRGIGYTF.

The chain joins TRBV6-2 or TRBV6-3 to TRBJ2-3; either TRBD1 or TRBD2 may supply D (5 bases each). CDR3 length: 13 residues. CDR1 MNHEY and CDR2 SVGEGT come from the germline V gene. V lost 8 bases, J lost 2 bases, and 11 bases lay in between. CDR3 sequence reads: CASGLGATDTQYF. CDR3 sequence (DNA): TGTGCCAGCGGACTTGGGGCCACAGATACGCAGTATTTT.

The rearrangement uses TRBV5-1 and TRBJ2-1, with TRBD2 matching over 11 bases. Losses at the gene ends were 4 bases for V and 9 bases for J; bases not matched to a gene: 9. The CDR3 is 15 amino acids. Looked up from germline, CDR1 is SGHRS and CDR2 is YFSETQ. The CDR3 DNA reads TGCGCCAGCAGCGGCAGGGGTAGCGGGGGGGCTGAGCAGTTCTTC. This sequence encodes CASSGRGSGGAEQFF.

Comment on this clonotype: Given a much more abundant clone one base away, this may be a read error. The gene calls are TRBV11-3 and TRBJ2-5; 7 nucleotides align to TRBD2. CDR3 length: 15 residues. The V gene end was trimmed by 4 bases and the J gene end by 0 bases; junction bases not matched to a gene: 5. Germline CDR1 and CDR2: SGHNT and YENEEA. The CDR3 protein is CASSWDSGYQETQYF. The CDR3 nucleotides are TGTGCCAGCAGCTGGGATAGCGGGTACCAAGAGACCCAGTACTTC.

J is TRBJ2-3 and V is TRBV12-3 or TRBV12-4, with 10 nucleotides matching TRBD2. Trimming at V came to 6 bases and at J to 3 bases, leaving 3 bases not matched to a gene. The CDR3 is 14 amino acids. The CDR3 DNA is TGTGCCAGCAGCCTGACTAGCGGGACAGATACGCAGTATTTT. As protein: CASSLTSGTDTQYF.

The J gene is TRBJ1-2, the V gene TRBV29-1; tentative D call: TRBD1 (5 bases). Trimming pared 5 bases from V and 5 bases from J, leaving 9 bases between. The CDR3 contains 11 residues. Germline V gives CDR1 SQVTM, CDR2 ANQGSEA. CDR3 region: CSVQQEYGYTF. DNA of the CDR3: TGCAGCGTTCAACAGGAGTATGGCTACACCTTC. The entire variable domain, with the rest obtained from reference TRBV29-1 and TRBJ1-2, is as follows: SAVISQKPSRDICQRGTSLTIQCQVDSQVTMMFWYRQQPGQSLTLIATANQGSEATYESGFVIDKFPISRPNLTFSTLTVSNMSPEDSSIYLCSVQQEYGYTFGSGTRLTVV.

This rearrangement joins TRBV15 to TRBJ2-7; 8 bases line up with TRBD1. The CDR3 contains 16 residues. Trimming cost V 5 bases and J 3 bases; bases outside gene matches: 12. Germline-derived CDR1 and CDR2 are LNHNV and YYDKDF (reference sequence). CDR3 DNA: TGTGCCACCAGCGGGCGGTCCGGGACAGGAGACTACGAGCAGTACGTC. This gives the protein CATSGRSGTGDYEQYV.

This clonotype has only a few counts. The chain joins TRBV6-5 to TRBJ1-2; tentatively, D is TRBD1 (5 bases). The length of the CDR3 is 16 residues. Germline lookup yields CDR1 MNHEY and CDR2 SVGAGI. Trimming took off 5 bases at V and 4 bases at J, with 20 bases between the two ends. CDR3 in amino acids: CASSQRKSGGGYGYTF. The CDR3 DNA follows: TGTGCCAGCAGTCAGCGAAAATCCGGGGGTGGCTATGGCTACACCTTC.

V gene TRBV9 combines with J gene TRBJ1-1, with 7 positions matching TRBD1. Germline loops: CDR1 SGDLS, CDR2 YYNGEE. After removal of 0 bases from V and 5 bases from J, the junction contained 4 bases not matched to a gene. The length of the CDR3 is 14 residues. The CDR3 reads CASSVEPGGTEAFF. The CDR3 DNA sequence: TGTGCCAGCAGCGTAGAGCCAGGGGGGACTGAAGCTTTCTTT. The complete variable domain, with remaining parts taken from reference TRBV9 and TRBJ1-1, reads DSGVTQTPKHLITATGQRVTLRCSPRSGDLSVYWYQQSLDQGLQFLIQYYNGEERAKGNILERFSAQQFPDLHSELNLSSLELGDSALYFCASSVEPGGTEAFFGQGTRLTVV.

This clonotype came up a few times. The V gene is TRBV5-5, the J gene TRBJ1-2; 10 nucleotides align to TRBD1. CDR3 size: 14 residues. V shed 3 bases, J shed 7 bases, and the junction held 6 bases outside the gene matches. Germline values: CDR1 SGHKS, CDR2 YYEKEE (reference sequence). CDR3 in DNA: TGTGCCAGCAGCTGGGAATGGACAGGGGGTGGCTACACCTTC. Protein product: CASSWEWTGGGYTF.

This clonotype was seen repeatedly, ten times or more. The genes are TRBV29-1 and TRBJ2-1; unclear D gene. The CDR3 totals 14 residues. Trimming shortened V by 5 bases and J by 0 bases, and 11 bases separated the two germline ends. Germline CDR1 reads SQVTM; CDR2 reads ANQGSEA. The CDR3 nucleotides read TGCAGCGTTATTGACACGAGCTCCTACAATGAGCAGTTCTTC. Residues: CSVIDTSSYNEQFF.

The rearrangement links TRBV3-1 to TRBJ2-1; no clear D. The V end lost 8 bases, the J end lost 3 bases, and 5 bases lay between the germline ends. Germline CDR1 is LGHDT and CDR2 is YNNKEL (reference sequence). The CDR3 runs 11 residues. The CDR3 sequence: CASQLYNEQFF. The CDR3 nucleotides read TGTGCCAGCCAACTCTACAATGAGCAGTTCTTC.

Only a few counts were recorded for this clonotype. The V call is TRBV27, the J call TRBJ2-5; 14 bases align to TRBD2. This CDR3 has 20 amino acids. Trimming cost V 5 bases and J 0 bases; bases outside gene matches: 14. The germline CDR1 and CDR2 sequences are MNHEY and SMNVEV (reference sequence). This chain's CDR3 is CASSRSGTSGGSWYQETQYF. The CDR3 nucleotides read TGTGCCAGCAGTAGATCAGGGACTAGCGGGGGTAGTTGGTACCAAGAGACCCAGTACTTC.